The 12 T cell receptor beta chains in this list originate from one sample, sequenced in a study of CD8+CD57+ T cells in acquired aplastic anemia. Genomic DNA constituted the template upon which TCR beta VDJ and CDR3 profiling was performed. TCRdb analysed the reads with MiXCR anew, one entry per CDR3 protein. The table has tens of thousands of distinct CDR3 sequences, 76% seen once; the top ten hold 22%. The sequenced sample consisted of sorted CD4+, CD8+, or CD8+CD57+ T cells (not recorded which) from PBMCs. The receptors were gathered from a human donor in good health, serving as a control.

The rearrangement uses TRBV7-4 and TRBJ1-5; TRBD1 is a possible D gene (5 bases). Per germline, CDR1 SGHVT and CDR2 SQSDAQ. Trimming stripped 7 bases from V and 4 bases from J, with 17 bases between. CDR3 length equals 15 residues. CDR3 sequence (DNA): TGTGCCAGCAACTTCTATGAGGGGACGAATCAGCCCCAGCATTTT. Its protein is CASNFYEGTNQPQHF.

The chain recombines TRBV7-2 with TRBJ1-6; no firm D call. CDR3 length: 13 residues. Trimming removed 4 bases at V and 8 bases at J, with 9 bases between. Germline loops: CDR1 SGHTA, CDR2 FQGNSA. Here the CDR3 reads CASSSRTDSPLHF. CDR3 nucleotides: TGTGCCAGCAGCTCGAGGACGGATTCACCCCTCCACTTT. Full variable domain (remainder filled in from reference TRBV7-2 and TRBJ1-6): GAGVSQSPSNKVTEKGKDVELRCDPISGHTALYWYRQSLGQGLEFLIYFQGNSAPDKSGLPSDRFSAERTGGSVSTLTIQRTQQEDSAVYLCASSSRTDSPLHFGNGTRLTVT.

This clonotype was counted a single time. V gene TRBV25-1 combines with J gene TRBJ2-7; 11 bases map to TRBD1. Germline V gives CDR1 MGHDK, CDR2 SYGVNS. The trim removed 5 bases at V and 6 bases at J, leaving 6 bases unmatched. This CDR3 contains 14 residues. CDR3: CASSFSGTGGEQYF. In DNA form, the CDR3 reads TGTGCCAGCAGTTTTTCCGGGACAGGGGGCGAGCAGTACTTC.

The chain recombines TRBV7-9 with TRBJ2-7; TRBD1 aligns across 8 bases. In germline, CDR1 is SEHNR, CDR2 FQNEAQ (reference sequence). Losses at the gene ends were 6 bases for V and 3 bases for J; bases not matched to a gene: 4. The CDR3 spans 13 residues. CDR3 sequence (DNA): TGTGCCAGCAGGACGGACAGGGACTACGAGCAGTACTTC. Its protein is CASRTDRDYEQYF.

This clonotype was seen only a few times. The chain combines TRBV11-2 with TRBJ1-6, with 8 nucleotides matching TRBD1. This CDR3 contains 16 residues. V lost 4 bases and J lost 10; bases outside the gene matches: 12. Germline loops: CDR1 SGHAT, CDR2 FQNNGV. The DNA of the CDR3 is TGTGCCAGCAGCTCCCAGGGGGCAGGGCTTCGATCACCCCTCCACTTT. This sequence encodes CASSSQGAGLRSPLHF.

Comments on this clonotype: One end of the junction does not line up with germline, which may come from a read error. The chain links TRBV13 to TRBJ2-7; the D call may be TRBD1 or TRBD2 (7 bases each). Germline CDR1 is PRHDT and CDR2 is FYEKMQ (reference sequence). The CDR3 covers 15 residues. The CDR3 protein is CAGSPEGQGGYEQYF. The CDR3 bases are TGCGCCGGCAGCCCGGAGGGGCAGGGGGGGTACGAGCAGTACTTC.

V and J are TRBV11-2 and TRBJ2-1, with D perhaps TRBD2 (6 bases). V shed 5 bases and J shed 7 bases, with 21 bases lying between them. The CDR3 has 16 amino acids. Germline values: CDR1 SGHAT, CDR2 FQNNGV. CDR3 in amino acids: CASSPGAGRPQNEQFF. The CDR3 DNA reads as TGTGCCAGCAGCCCTGGGGCGGGGCGGCCTCAAAATGAGCAGTTCTTC.

The genes are TRBV13 and TRBJ2-1; TRBD1 aligns across 9 bases. Trimming removed 5 bases from V and 5 bases from J; junction bases left unmatched: 4. This CDR3 contains 14 residues. The V gene's germline CDR1 is PRHDT and CDR2 FYEKMQ (reference sequence). CDR3 sequence reads: CASSIRDRDNEQFF. CDR3 in DNA: TGTGCCAGCAGCATCCGGGACAGGGACAATGAGCAGTTCTTC.

The V call is TRBV9, the J call TRBJ2-7; D might be TRBD1 or TRBD2, each matching 5 bases. This CDR3 has 12 amino acids. CDR1 is SGDLS and CDR2 is YYNGEE in the germline V gene. Trimming shortened V by 5 bases and J by 3 bases, and 9 bases separated the two germline ends. CDR3 in DNA: TGTGCCAGCAGTGGGGACGTCTACGAGCAGTACTTC. Translated: CASSGDVYEQYF.

CDR3 nucleotide sequence: TGCAGCGTTCCCAGGGACGTTGAGGGCTACACCTTC. Translated: CSVPRDVEGYTF. This chain links TRBV29-1 with TRBJ1-2, with D maybe TRBD1 (5 bases). This CDR3 spans 12 amino acids. The V end was cut by 5 bases, the J end by 8 bases, with 15 bases between. CDR1 SQVTM and CDR2 ANQGSEA come from the germline V gene.

The rearrangement uses TRBV29-1 and TRBJ2-5; 11 nucleotides line up with TRBD1. Germline trimming cut 1 base from V and 5 bases from J; bases unmatched to any gene: 9. The germline gives CDR1 SQVTM, CDR2 ANQGSEA. There are 16 residues in the CDR3. As DNA, the CDR3 is TGCAGCGTTGAAGTTTCCTGGACAGGGGGCTTGGAGACCCAGTACTTC. This gives the protein CSVEVSWTGGLETQYF.

The rearrangement links TRBV5-1 to TRBJ2-3, with TRBD1 as a possible D gene (5 bases). Per germline, CDR1 SGHRS and CDR2 YFSETQ. This CDR3 has 15 residues. The ends were cut back, 0 bases at V and 4 bases at J, with 12 bases in the middle. The CDR3 DNA sequence: TGCGCCAGCAGCTTGGATTGGGCAGGGTCAGATACGCAGTATTTT. The encoded protein is CASSLDWAGSDTQYF.